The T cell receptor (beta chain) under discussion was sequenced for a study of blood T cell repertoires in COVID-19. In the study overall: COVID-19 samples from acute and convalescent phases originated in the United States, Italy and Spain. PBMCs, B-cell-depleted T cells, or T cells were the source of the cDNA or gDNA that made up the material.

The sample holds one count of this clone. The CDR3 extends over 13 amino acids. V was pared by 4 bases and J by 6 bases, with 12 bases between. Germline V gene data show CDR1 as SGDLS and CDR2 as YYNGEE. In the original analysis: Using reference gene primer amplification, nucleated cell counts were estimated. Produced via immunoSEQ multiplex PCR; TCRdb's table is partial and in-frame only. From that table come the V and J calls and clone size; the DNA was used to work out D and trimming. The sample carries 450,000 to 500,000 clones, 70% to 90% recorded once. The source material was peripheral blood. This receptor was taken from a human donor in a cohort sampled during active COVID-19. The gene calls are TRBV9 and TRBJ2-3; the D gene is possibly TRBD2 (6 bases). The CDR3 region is CASSLTAGDTQYF. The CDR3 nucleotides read TGTGCCAGCAGCCTAACAGCGGGTGATACGCAGTATTTT. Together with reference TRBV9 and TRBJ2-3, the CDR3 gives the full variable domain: DSGVTQTPKHLITATGQRVTLRCSPRSGDLSVYWYQQSLDQGLQFLIQYYNGEERAKGNILERFSAQQFPDLHSELNLSSLELGDSALYFCASSLTAGDTQYFGPGTRLTVL.